Listed here is a single T cell receptor (beta chain). The CDR3 is made up of 16 amino acids. Per germline, CDR1 LNHNV and CDR2 YYDKDF (reference sequence). V gave up 1 base and J gave up 0 bases, with 13 bases separating them. This specimen belongs to a study of blood T cell repertoires in COVID-19. Study-level background: Italy, Spain and the United States were the sources of the convalescent and acute COVID-19 samples. The cDNA or gDNA used as material had been derived from T cells, B-cell-depleted T cells, or PBMCs.

Per the original methods: Reference gene primer amplification gave nucleated cell count estimates. Generated by immunoSEQ multiplex PCR, the TCRdb table keeps only in-frame clones and is missing some. D and trimming were read from the DNA, whereas the V and J calls and clone size are those reported in that table. The table includes about 140,000 clones, around 73% detected once. The receptor was isolated from a woman in her 50s with active or convalescent COVID-19. The V gene is TRBV15, the J gene TRBJ2-7; D gene uncertain. Sequenced sample: peripheral blood. CDR3 region: CATSRVQPRSSYEQYF. Written as DNA, the CDR3 is TGTGCCACCAGCAGAGTACAGCCCCGAAGCTCCTACGAGCAGTACTTC. Based on the CDR3 plus reference TRBV15 and TRBJ2-7, the full variable domain is DAMVIQNPRYQVTQFGKPVTLSCSQTLNHNVMYWYQQKSSQAPKLLFHYYDKDFNNEADTPDNFQSRRPNTSFCFLDIRSPGLGDTAMYLCATSRVQPRSSYEQYFGPGTRLTVT.